This TCR beta chain was profiled in a study of blood T cell repertoires in COVID-19. Only in-frame clones appear in the TCRdb table, and some are missing; sequencing was by immunoSEQ multiplex PCR. The table lists 25,000 to 35,000 clones, about 85% of them singletons. This CDR3 comprises 18 residues. The rearrangement joins TRBV21-1 to TRBJ2-5; TRBD2 is the table's D call and was not checked against the DNA. TRBV21-1 is a documented pseudogene. Sequenced sample: peripheral blood. The clonotype was recovered from a human donor in a cohort sampled during active COVID-19. The CDR3 sequence: CASSIPPGEMARVETQYF. CDR3 bases: TGTGCCAGCAGCATTCCTCCGGGAGAGATGGCTCGAGTGGAGACCCAGTACTTC.